The 26 T cell receptor beta chains presented below share a single source sample, sequenced in a study of blood T cell repertoires in COVID-19. TCRdb keeps only in-frame clones here, not all; method: immunoSEQ multiplex PCR. The sample shows about 180,000 clones, 70% to 90% of them seen only once. The specimen sequenced was peripheral blood. These receptor sequences come from a man aged 50 to 59 with active or convalescent COVID-19.

The chain couples TRBV9 to TRBJ1-5, with unresolved D. This CDR3 region has 14 residues. V was pared by 0 bases and J by 7 bases, with 11 bases between. The germline V gene encodes CDR1 SGDLS and CDR2 YYNGEE. Here the CDR3 reads CASSVDGLGQPQHF. The CDR3 DNA reads as TGTGCCAGCAGCGTAGATGGGCTCGGACAGCCCCAGCATTTT.

The V and J genes are TRBV30 and TRBJ2-7, with TRBD2 identical over 8 bases. V trimming: 8 bases; J trimming: 0 bases; junction bases outside the gene matches: 3. Germline CDR1 is GTSNPN and CDR2 is SVGIG (reference sequence). There are 12 residues in the CDR3. CDR3 sequence (DNA): TGTGCCGGCGGGGGGCCCTCCTACGAGCAGTACTTC. It specifies CAGGGPSYEQYF.

The chain uses TRBV18 and TRBJ1-1; D not certain. The CDR3 runs 14 residues. The germline V gene has CDR1 KGHSH and CDR2 LQKENI. The V and J ends lost 2 bases and 1 base respectively, with 8 bases between them. The CDR3 DNA reads TGTGCCAGCTCACCAGCTAGTCAGAACACTGAAGCTTTCTTT. It specifies CASSPASQNTEAFF. The full variable domain, rest sourced from reference TRBV18 and TRBJ1-1, is NAGVMQNPRHLVRRRGQEARLRCSPMKGHSHVYWYRQLPEEGLKFMVYLQKENIIDESGMPKERFSAEFPKEGPSILRIQQVVRGDSAAYFCASSPASQNTEAFFGQGTRLTVV.

V and J are TRBV6-2 or TRBV6-3 and TRBJ2-7, with 8 bases fitting TRBD2. V shed 2 bases and J 2 bases; nucleotides not matched to a gene: 5. The CDR3 extends over 15 amino acids. The germline V gene encodes CDR1 MNHEY and CDR2 SVGEGT. The CDR3 sequence: CASSYGAGGPYEQYF. The CDR3 DNA reads as TGTGCCAGCAGTTACGGGGCGGGGGGTCCCTACGAGCAGTACTTC.

The table lists this clone with a few counts. CDR3 sequence reads: CASSNKGLMLNEQFF. CDR3 nucleotides: TGTGCCAGCAGTAATAAGGGGCTCATGCTCAATGAGCAGTTCTTC. The rearrangement joins TRBV5-5 to TRBJ2-1; D perhaps matches TRBD1 (5 bases). The V and J ends lost 5 bases and 6 bases respectively, with 18 bases between them. Germline assignment: CDR1 SGHKS and CDR2 YYEKEE (reference sequence). The CDR3 consists of 15 residues.

The table lists this clone with a few counts. This chain uses TRBV6-5 with TRBJ1-1; D is possibly TRBD1 (5 bases). Germline CDR1 is MNHEY and CDR2 is SVGAGI. V was pared by 5 bases and J by 6 bases, with 13 bases between. The CDR3 is 13 residues long. The CDR3 DNA sequence: TGTGCCAGCAGTAGGGGCTCAACCCCTGAAGCTTTCTTT. The encoded protein is CASSRGSTPEAFF.

The chain recombines TRBV5-1 with TRBJ2-3; D ambiguous. V lost 0 bases to trimming and J lost 0 bases, with 8 bases between them. Germline values: CDR1 SGHRS, CDR2 YFSETQ. CDR3 length equals 15 residues. The CDR3 region has the DNA TGCGCCAGCAGCTTGGGTCCCATTAGCACAGATACGCAGTATTTT. The encoded protein is CASSLGPISTDTQYF. The entire variable domain, with the rest obtained from reference TRBV5-1 and TRBJ2-3, is as follows: KAGVTQTPRYLIKTRGQQVTLSCSPISGHRSVSWYQQTPGQGLQFLFEYFSETQRNKGNFPGRFSGRQFSNSRSEMNVSTLELGDSALYLCASSLGPISTDTQYFGPGTRLTVL.

V gene TRBV27 combines with J gene TRBJ1-1, with D possibly being TRBD1 (6 bases). This CDR3 contains 13 residues. The germline V gene encodes CDR1 MNHEY and CDR2 SMNVEV (reference sequence). The germline V and J ends were trimmed by 7 bases and 4 bases, with 13 bases remaining between them. The CDR3, as DNA: TGTGCCAGCACCCCACAGGGTAGCACTGAAGCTTTCTTT. Its translation is CASTPQGSTEAFF.

For this clone: The sample has other DNA sequences that encode this CDR3 too. The V and J genes are TRBV7-2 and TRBJ1-1; unclear D gene. Trimming pared 1 base from V and 0 bases from J, leaving 6 bases between. CDR3 length equals 14 residues. Looked up from germline, CDR1 is SGHTA and CDR2 is FQGNSA. For the CDR3, the DNA is TGTGCCAGCAGCTTAGGGCAGATGAACACTGAAGCTTTCTTT. This translates into CASSLGQMNTEAFF.

This rearrangement joins TRBV28 to TRBJ1-4; D not certain. The CDR3 runs 13 residues. The germline V gene encodes CDR1 MDHEN and CDR2 SYDVKM. Between the trimmed V and J ends, which lost 7 bases and 5 bases, there was a span of 11 bases. The CDR3: CASKEGGNEKLFF. CDR3 nucleotide sequence: TGTGCCAGCAAGGAAGGAGGAAATGAAAAACTGTTTTTT.

The genes are TRBV7-9 and TRBJ1-4; D gene ambiguous. The CDR3 totals 16 residues. Per germline, CDR1 SEHNR and CDR2 FQNEAQ (reference sequence). With 3 bases removed from V and 0 bases from J, the gap between germline ends came to 11 bases. CDR3 nucleotides: TGTGCCAGCAGCTTCCGCGCACTTGCAACTAATGAAAAACTGTTTTTT. The encoded protein is CASSFRALATNEKLFF.

This rearrangement joins TRBV5-5 to TRBJ2-7; TRBD2 aligns across 11 bases. CDR3 length: 15 amino acids. The V gene end was trimmed by 0 bases and the J gene end by 5 bases; junction bases not matched to a gene: 4. Germline V CDR1 and CDR2: SGHKS, YYEKEE (reference sequence). CDR3 sequence reads: CASSLASGRTNEQYF. The CDR3 coding sequence is TGTGCCAGCAGCTTGGCTAGCGGGAGGACGAACGAGCAGTACTTC.

The chain is built from TRBV5-5 and TRBJ2-5, with D possibly TRBD1 on 5 matching bases. CDR1 SGHKS and CDR2 YYEKEE come from the germline V gene (reference sequence). Trimming shortened V by 2 bases and J by 2 bases, and 7 bases separated the two germline ends. The CDR3 contains 13 residues. The CDR3 DNA sequence: TGTGCCAGCAGCTTCAGGGTACAAGAGACCCAGTACTTC. Its protein is CASSFRVQETQYF.

V is TRBV5-1 and J is TRBJ2-6; 9 nucleotides agree with TRBD1. Germline V gene sequence: CDR1 SGHRS, CDR2 YFSETQ. V lost 0 bases, J lost 2 bases, and 6 bases stayed unmatched. The CDR3 contains 18 residues. The CDR3 loop is CASSLEGQGRTGANVLTF. The CDR3 coding sequence is TGCGCCAGCAGCTTGGAGGGACAGGGCCGCACTGGGGCCAACGTCCTGACTTTC.

This clone was picked up a small number of times. V usage is TRBV4-2 and J usage is TRBJ2-7; 11 bases align to TRBD2. Germline CDR1 LGHNA, CDR2 YNFKEQ. The CDR3 runs 15 residues. Trimming removed 2 bases from V and 4 bases from J; junction bases left unmatched: 4. Here the CDR3 reads CASSQSSGGKYEQYF. CDR3 bases: TGTGCCAGCAGCCAATCTAGCGGGGGGAAGTACGAGCAGTACTTC.

This chain connects TRBV10-3 to TRBJ1-5; D is ambiguous. Germline CDR1 and CDR2: ENHRY and SYGVKD. The CDR3 is 12 residues long. V lost 10 bases to trimming and J lost 3 bases, with 10 bases between them. Here the CDR3 reads CATSGPNQPQHF. CDR3 sequence (DNA): TGTGCCACCTCAGGTCCCAATCAGCCCCAGCATTTT.

As to this clone: One end of the junction does not line up with germline, which may come from a read error. The chain recombines TRBV6-1 with TRBJ1-1; 10 nucleotides line up with TRBD1. This CDR3 has 15 residues. Germline CDR1 and CDR2: MNHNS and SASEGT. The CDR3 region has the DNA TGTGCCATCAGTGAGTCTCCGGGACAGGGGACTGAAGCTTTCTTT. This translates into CAISESPGQGTEAFF.

The chain is built from TRBV7-6 and TRBJ1-5; 7 positions match TRBD1. Trimming at V came to 5 bases and at J to 0 bases, leaving 19 bases not matched to a gene. Germline V gene lookup returns CDR1 SGHVS and CDR2 FNYEAQ. The CDR3 sequence is 20 residues long. The CDR3 DNA sequence: TGTGCCAGCAGCCCCTCACCCAAGGACAGGAGGGGCTATAGCAATCAGCCCCAGCATTTT. It yields the protein CASSPSPKDRRGYSNQPQHF.

This clone was seen only once. J is TRBJ2-1 and V is TRBV18, with TRBD2 identical over 8 bases. The CDR3 covers 16 residues. CDR1 and CDR2 (germline): KGHSH, LQKENI. J was trimmed by 6 bases and V by 3 bases; bases with no gene match: 10. DNA of the CDR3: TGTGCCAGCTCACCGGTTGGTAGCGGGACTGTCAATGAGCAGTTCTTC. It codes for CASSPVGSGTVNEQFF.

The chain couples TRBV11-3 to TRBJ2-1, with TRBD2 as a possible D gene (6 bases). The CDR3 contains 15 residues. V was cut by 3 bases and J by 0 bases, with 9 bases left in between. Germline loops: CDR1 SGHNT, CDR2 YENEEA. The CDR3 DNA reads as TGTGCCAGCAGCTTTAGCGGTAACTCCTACAATGAGCAGTTCTTC. Its protein is CASSFSGNSYNEQFF. The whole variable domain, remainder taken from reference TRBV11-3 and TRBJ2-1, is EAGVVQSPRYKIIEKKQPVAFWCNPISGHNTLYWYLQNLGQGPELLIRYENEEAVDDSQLPKDRFSAERLKGVDSTLKIQPAELGDSAVYLCASSFSGNSYNEQFFGPGTRLTVL.

This chain joins TRBV30 and TRBJ1-6; 7 nucleotides line up with TRBD1. The CDR3 consists of 14 residues. With 3 bases clipped from V and 9 bases from J, the junction kept 8 bases outside the gene matches. From germline, CDR1 is GTSNPN and CDR2 SVGIG (reference sequence). CDR3 amino acids: CAWRETGLGSPLHF. CDR3 coding DNA: TGTGCCTGGAGAGAGACAGGGTTGGGTTCACCCCTCCACTTT.

In its sample, this clone was seen a few times. Within the sample, other DNA sequences also encode this same CDR3. The V call is TRBV3-1 (or the pseudogene TRBV3-2), the J call TRBJ1-1, with D tentatively TRBD1 (6 bases). CDR3 size: 14 residues. V shed 3 bases and J shed 0 bases, with 8 bases lying between them. Germline V gene sequence: CDR1 LGHDT, CDR2 YNNKEL (reference sequence). The DNA of the CDR3 is TGTGCCAGCAGCCAGACAGGCTTGAACACTGAAGCTTTCTTT. As protein: CASSQTGLNTEAFF.

The chain carries TRBV7-9 and TRBJ2-7, with a weak D call TRBD2 (6 bases). This CDR3 contains 14 residues. The V and J ends lost 5 bases and 3 bases respectively, with 14 bases between them. Germline V gene sequence: CDR1 SEHNR, CDR2 FQNEAQ (reference sequence). For the CDR3, the DNA is TGTGCCAGCAGCCTCGGATGGGGGGACTACGAGCAGTACTTC. Its protein is CASSLGWGDYEQYF. The whole variable domain, filled in from reference TRBV7-9 and TRBJ2-7, reads DTGVSQNPRHKITKRGQNVTFRCDPISEHNRLYWYRQTLGQGPEFLTYFQNEAQLEKSRLLSDRFSAERPKGSFSTLEIQRTEQGDSAMYLCASSLGWGDYEQYFGPGTRLTVT.

The V gene is TRBV10-2, the J gene TRBJ1-2; D not resolved. Per the germline V gene, CDR1 is WSHSY and CDR2 is SAAADI. Trimming cost V 6 bases and J 4 bases, with 12 bases left between them. This CDR3 is built from 13 residues. The CDR3 nucleotides are TGCGCCAGCAGACAAGGAGAGGGCTATGGCTACACCTTC. Protein sequence: CASRQGEGYGYTF.

Notes on this clone: The junction differs from germline at one of its ends, possibly a read error. The chain joins TRBV5-6 to TRBJ1-4; D is ambiguous. This CDR3 is built from 14 residues. Germline values: CDR1 SGHDT, CDR2 YYEEEE. DNA for the CDR3: TGTGCCAGCAGCTTGGTTACAACTAATGGAAAACTGTTTTTT. Translating it yields CASSLVTTNGKLFF.

This clone was seen a handful of times. The chain recombines TRBV5-5 with TRBJ1-4, with D uncertain. Trimming cost V 0 bases and J 10 bases, with 16 bases left between them. CDR3 length equals 15 residues. Per the germline V gene, CDR1 is SGHKS and CDR2 is YYEKEE (reference sequence). CDR3: CASSLAGSYSAKLFF. CDR3 sequence (DNA): TGTGCCAGCAGCTTGGCGGGGAGTTATAGTGCAAAACTGTTTTTT.